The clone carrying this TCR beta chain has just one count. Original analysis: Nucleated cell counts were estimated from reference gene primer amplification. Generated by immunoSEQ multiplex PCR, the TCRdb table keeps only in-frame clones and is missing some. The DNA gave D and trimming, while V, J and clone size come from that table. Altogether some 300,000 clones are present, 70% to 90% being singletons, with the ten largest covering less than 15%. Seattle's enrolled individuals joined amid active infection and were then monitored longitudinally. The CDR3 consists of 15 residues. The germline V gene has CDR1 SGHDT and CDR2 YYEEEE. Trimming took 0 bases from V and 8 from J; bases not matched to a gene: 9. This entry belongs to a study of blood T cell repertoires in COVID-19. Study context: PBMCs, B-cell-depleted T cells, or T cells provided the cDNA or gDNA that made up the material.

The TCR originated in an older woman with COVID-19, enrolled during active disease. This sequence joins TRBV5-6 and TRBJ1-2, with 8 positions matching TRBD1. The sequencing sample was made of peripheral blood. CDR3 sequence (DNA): TGTGCCAGCAGCTTGGTTGCAGGGGGCTGGAGGGGCTACACCTTC. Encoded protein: CASSLVAGGWRGYTF.